The 3 T cell receptor beta chains below were found in one sample sequenced in a study of blood T cell repertoires in COVID-19. TCRdb keeps only in-frame clones here, not all; method: immunoSEQ multiplex PCR. The sample has 200,000 to 250,000 clones, approximately 80% seen once. Source material: PBMCs or T cells enriched from blood (not recorded which). These receptors originate from a man between 40 and 49 years old who had recovered from COVID-19.

The V gene is TRBV5-6, the J gene TRBJ2-7; D possibly corresponds to TRBD1 (6 bases). V was trimmed by 4 bases and J by 3 bases, leaving 11 bases between them. Per germline, CDR1 SGHDT and CDR2 YYEEEE. This CDR3 is 13 amino acids long. The CDR3 bases are TGTGCCAGCAGCAGCGGACAGCACTACGAGCAGTACTTC. It is translated as CASSSGQHYEQYF.

The CDR3 DNA sequence: TGTGCCAGCAGTGATCGACAGGGTAACACTGAAGCTTTCTTT. Translated: CASSDRQGNTEAFF. The J gene is TRBJ1-1, the V gene TRBV2; 7 bases are a match to TRBD1. J lost 2 bases, V lost 3 bases, and 3 bases had no gene match. Germline V gene lookup returns CDR1 SNHLY and CDR2 FYNNEI. The CDR3 is 14 residues long.

The CDR3 loop is CASSLSRGTGWNEQFF. The CDR3 DNA sequence: TGTGCCAGCAGTTTATCGAGGGGGACAGGGTGGAATGAGCAGTTCTTC. V is TRBV27 and J is TRBJ2-1; TRBD1 matches at 9 bases. CDR3 length: 16 amino acids. The germline gives CDR1 MNHEY, CDR2 SMNVEV (reference sequence). The V gene end was trimmed by 0 bases and the J gene end by 7 bases; junction bases not matched to a gene: 7.